This T cell receptor beta chain was found in a study of blood T cell repertoires in COVID-19. For the study at large: Spain, Italy and the United States supplied samples that represented acute and convalescent COVID-19. PBMCs, B-cell-depleted T cells, or T cells were the source of the cDNA or gDNA that made up the material.

Only a few counts were recorded for this clone. In the original processing: Cell counts per sample came from amplifying reference gene primers. The repertoire was sequenced with immunoSEQ multiplex PCR; TCRdb's copy has only in-frame clones and lacks some. V and J calls and clone size are those listed in that table; D and trimming were worked out from the DNA. The sample includes about 200,000 clones, around 83% of them seen just once. V shed 3 bases and J 1 base; nucleotides not matched to a gene: 10. Per germline, CDR1 SGHRS and CDR2 YFSETQ. This CDR3 is 16 amino acids long. This receptor was identified in a human donor in a cohort sampled during active COVID-19. The chain carries TRBV5-1 and TRBJ2-7; TRBD1 aligns across 7 bases. The sequenced material came from peripheral blood. Here the CDR3 DNA reads TGCGCCAGCAGCTCCAAGGGACAGACCAATTCCTACGAGCAGTACTTC. Translating it yields CASSSKGQTNSYEQYF.